This T cell receptor beta chain was observed in a study of shared clonotypes between healthy human individuals. The study drew its donors from healthy HIV-negative adults without recent acute infections or vaccinations. Ten immunoSEQ deep assay plates served to sequence unsorted PBMC DNA. Profiled with immunoSEQ multiplex PCR; TCRdb holds only in-frame clones, not every one. The sample consists of 470,000 or so clones, over 75% of them appearing once. V lost 5 bases to trimming and J lost 0 bases, with 12 bases between them. Germline V gene lookup returns CDR1 SGHTA and CDR2 FQGTGA. The CDR3 has 15 residues.

The sequence was collected from a woman between 40 and 55 years old in good health. Some clones in this sample may be carry-over from other donors' samples. This sequence joins TRBV7-3 and TRBJ2-3; D perhaps matches TRBD1 (5 bases). The sequenced sample consisted of PBMCs. In DNA form, the CDR3 reads TGTGCCAGCAGCCCCCAGGGATCAAGCACAGATACGCAGTATTTT. It codes for CASSPQGSSTDTQYF. Variable domain in full (rest from reference TRBV7-3 and TRBJ2-3): GAGVSQTPSNKVTEKGKYVELRCDPISGHTALYWYRQSLGQGPEFLIYFQGTGAADDSGLPNDRFFAVRPEGSVSTLKIQRTERGDSAVYLCASSPQGSSTDTQYFGPGTRLTVL.